These 11 T cell receptor beta chains share one sample of origin, sequenced in a study of cytomegalovirus exposure and HLA in healthy donors. With 60 Vbeta and 13 Jbeta primers, the PCR was carried out. The assay was immunoSEQ multiplex PCR, and TCRdb's table has in-frame clones only and misses some. The sample has roughly 200,000 clones, roughly 88% seen once; the top ten hold more than 0.6%. Sequenced input: PBMCs. The receptors were gathered from a boy younger than 10 in good health and CMV-seronegative.

The chain has TRBV29-1 and TRBJ2-7, with D possibly matching TRBD2 (5 bases). CDR1 SQVTM and CDR2 ANQGSEA come from the germline V gene. The CDR3 has 12 amino acids. Between the trimmed V and J ends, which lost 3 bases and 7 bases, there was a span of 13 bases. CDR3 DNA sequence: TGCAGCGTTGATACCCCCGGGGAAGAGCAGTACTTC. It is translated as CSVDTPGEEQYF.

V and J are TRBV10-3 and TRBJ2-5; 14 bases match TRBD2. Germline assignment: CDR1 ENHRY and CDR2 SYGVKD. The CDR3 has 15 amino acids. Trimming cost V 7 bases and J 4 bases; bases outside gene matches: 5. The CDR3 protein is CAIKGLAGESETQYF. The CDR3 DNA reads as TGTGCCATCAAGGGACTAGCGGGAGAGTCAGAGACCCAGTACTTC.

This rearrangement joins TRBV19 to TRBJ2-7, with 7 nucleotides matching TRBD2. The CDR3 is 14 amino acids. The junction had 6 bases not matched to a gene; V was cut back by 5 bases and J by 2 bases. From germline, CDR1 is LNHDA and CDR2 SQIVND (reference sequence). The CDR3 DNA follows: TGTGCCAGTAGTCTAACTAGCGTAACCTACGAGCAGTACTTC. Protein sequence: CASSLTSVTYEQYF.

The chain joins TRBV4-2 to TRBJ2-7; 11 positions match TRBD2. J gave up 6 bases and V 4 bases, and 5 bases lay outside the gene matches. Per the germline V gene, CDR1 is LGHNA and CDR2 is YNFKEQ. The CDR3 extends over 14 amino acids. CDR3 coding DNA: TGTGCCAGCAGCCCACGACTAGCGGGGATCGAGCAGTACTTC. Translated: CASSPRLAGIEQYF.

The genes are TRBV29-1 and TRBJ1-1; 7 nucleotides align to TRBD1. This CDR3 contains 13 residues. CDR1 is SQVTM, CDR2 ANQGSEA, per germline. The V segment lost 4 bases and the J segment 5 bases; nucleotides outside the gene matches: 7. The CDR3 loop reads CSVGDREWTEAFF. CDR3 sequence (DNA): TGCAGCGTTGGAGACAGGGAATGGACTGAAGCTTTCTTT. The full variable domain, in which reference TRBV29-1 and TRBJ1-1 provide the parts outside the CDR3, is SAVISQKPSRDICQRGTSLTIQCQVDSQVTMMFWYRQQPGQSLTLIATANQGSEATYESGFVIDKFPISRPNLTFSTLTVSNMSPEDSSIYLCSVGDREWTEAFFGQGTRLTVV.

The chain employs TRBV7-4 and TRBJ2-7; 9 nucleotides line up with TRBD1. Per germline, CDR1 SGHVT and CDR2 SQSDAQ. The CDR3 totals 16 residues. The V and J ends lost 3 bases and 0 bases, in that order; junction bases with no gene match: 6. The CDR3 loop reads CASSLPTGGTSYEQYF. CDR3 in DNA: TGTGCCAGCAGCTTGCCGACAGGGGGTACCTCCTACGAGCAGTACTTC.

This clone was seen more than once but under ten times. The chain uses TRBV4-1 and TRBJ1-4; perhaps TRBD1 as D (6 bases). Germline V lookup: CDR1 MGHRA, CDR2 YSYEKL. Trimming stripped 0 bases from V and 6 bases from J, with 14 bases between. This CDR3 has 16 residues. The CDR3 sequence: CASSQDLGRGHEKLFF. The CDR3 region has the DNA TGCGCCAGCAGCCAAGATCTCGGCAGGGGACATGAAAAACTGTTTTTT.

The chain recombines TRBV10-1 with TRBJ2-1, with 9 nucleotides matching TRBD1. This CDR3 has 16 residues. Germline CDR1 and CDR2: WNHNN and SYGVQD (reference sequence). The V gene end was trimmed by 0 bases and the J gene end by 7 bases; junction bases not matched to a gene: 7. CDR3 nucleotide sequence: TGCGCCAGCAGTGAGTCGTTGGGACAGGGTAGTAATGAGCAGTTCTTC. This codes for CASSESLGQGSNEQFF.

The chain employs TRBV2 and TRBJ1-5, with 8 bases lining up with TRBD1. Germline CDR1 is SNHLY and CDR2 is FYNNEI. CDR3 length equals 15 residues. The junction had 8 bases not matched to a gene; V was cut back by 8 bases and J by 2 bases. Here the CDR3 reads CASGYRGSGNQPQHF. The CDR3 DNA follows: TGTGCCAGCGGCTACAGGGGGTCGGGCAATCAGCCCCAGCATTTT.

This clone occurred a few times. V gene TRBV7-8 combines with J gene TRBJ2-1, with 7 bases aligning to TRBD2. The V gene's germline CDR1 is SGHVS and CDR2 FQNEAQ. The junction had 4 bases not matched to a gene; V was cut back by 2 bases and J by 3 bases. CDR3 length: 15 residues. The CDR3 protein is CASSLREGLYNEQFF. The CDR3 DNA is TGTGCCAGCAGCTTAAGGGAGGGCCTCTACAATGAGCAGTTCTTC. Combining the CDR3 with reference TRBV7-8 and TRBJ2-1 gives the whole variable domain GAGVSQSPRYKVAKRGQDVALRCDPISGHVSLFWYQQALGQGPEFLTYFQNEAQLDKSGLPSDRFFAERPEGSVSTLKIQRTQQEDSAVYLCASSLREGLYNEQFFGPGTRLTVL.

V gene TRBV6-5 combines with J gene TRBJ2-3; the match to TRBD2 covers 12 bases. The CDR3 length is 15 residues. V shed 5 bases and J 6 bases; nucleotides not matched to a gene: 6. Germline V gene data show CDR1 as MNHEY and CDR2 as SVGAGI. CDR3 coding DNA: TGTGCCAGCAGTCTAGCGGGAGGGGTCCCGGATACGCAGTATTTT. Its protein product is CASSLAGGVPDTQYF.